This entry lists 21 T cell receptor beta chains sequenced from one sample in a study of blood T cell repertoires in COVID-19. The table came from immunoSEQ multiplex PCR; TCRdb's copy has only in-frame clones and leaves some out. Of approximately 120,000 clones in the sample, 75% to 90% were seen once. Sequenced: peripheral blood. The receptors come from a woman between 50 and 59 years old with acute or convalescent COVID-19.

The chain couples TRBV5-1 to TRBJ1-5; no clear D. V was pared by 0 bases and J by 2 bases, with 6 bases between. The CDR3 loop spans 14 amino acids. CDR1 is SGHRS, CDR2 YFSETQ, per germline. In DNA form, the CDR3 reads TGCGCCAGCAGCTTGGGCGTTGGCAATCAGCCCCAGCATTTT. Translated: CASSLGVGNQPQHF.

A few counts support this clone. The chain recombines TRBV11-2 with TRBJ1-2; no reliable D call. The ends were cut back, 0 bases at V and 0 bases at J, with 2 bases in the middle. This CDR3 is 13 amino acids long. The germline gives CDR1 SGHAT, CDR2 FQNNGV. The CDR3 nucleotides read TGTGCCAGCAGCTTAGACGCTAACTATGGCTACACCTTC. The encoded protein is CASSLDANYGYTF.

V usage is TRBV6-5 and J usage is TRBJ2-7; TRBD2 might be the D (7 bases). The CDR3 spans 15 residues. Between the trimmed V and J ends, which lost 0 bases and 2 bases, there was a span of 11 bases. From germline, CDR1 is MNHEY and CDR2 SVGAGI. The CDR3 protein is CASSYSRGGAYEQYF. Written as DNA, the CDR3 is TGTGCCAGCAGTTACTCGAGAGGGGGGGCCTACGAGCAGTACTTC.

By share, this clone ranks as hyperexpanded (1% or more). CDR3 sequence (DNA): TGTGCCAGCAGTCGAAGCGGAGACGGGTCAGATACGCAGTATTTT. This gives the protein CASSRSGDGSDTQYF. The rearrangement links TRBV6-4 to TRBJ2-3, with D possibly matching TRBD2 (5 bases). Germline-derived CDR1 and CDR2 are MRHNA and SNTAGT. Trimming pared 5 bases from V and 4 bases from J, leaving 16 bases between. The CDR3 runs 15 residues.

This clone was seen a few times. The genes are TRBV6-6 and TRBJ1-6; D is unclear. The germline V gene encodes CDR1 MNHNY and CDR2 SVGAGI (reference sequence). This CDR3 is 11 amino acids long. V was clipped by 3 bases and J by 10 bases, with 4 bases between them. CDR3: CASSYLSPLHF. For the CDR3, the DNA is TGTGCCAGCAGTTATCTGTCACCCCTCCACTTT.

The CDR3 reads CASSFGTVYEQYF. Written as DNA, the CDR3 is TGTGCCAGCTCCTTCGGGACAGTCTACGAGCAGTACTTC. V usage is TRBV19 and J usage is TRBJ2-7, with 7 bases matching TRBD1. Losses at the gene ends were 9 bases for V and 3 bases for J; bases not matched to a gene: 8. The CDR3 is 13 amino acids. Germline values: CDR1 LNHDA, CDR2 SQIVND (reference sequence).

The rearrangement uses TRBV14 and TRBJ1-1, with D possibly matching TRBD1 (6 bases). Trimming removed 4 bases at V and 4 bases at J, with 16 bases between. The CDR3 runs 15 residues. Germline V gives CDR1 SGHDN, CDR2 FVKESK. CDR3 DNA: TGTGCCAGCAGCCCCGCGGAAGGGGGACGCACTGAAGCTTTCTTT. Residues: CASSPAEGGRTEAFF.

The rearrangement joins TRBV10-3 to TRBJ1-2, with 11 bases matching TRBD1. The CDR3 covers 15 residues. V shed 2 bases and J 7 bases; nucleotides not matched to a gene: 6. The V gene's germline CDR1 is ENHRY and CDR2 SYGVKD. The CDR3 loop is CAISENGQGASGYTF. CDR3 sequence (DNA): TGTGCCATCAGTGAGAACGGACAGGGGGCTTCTGGCTACACCTTC.

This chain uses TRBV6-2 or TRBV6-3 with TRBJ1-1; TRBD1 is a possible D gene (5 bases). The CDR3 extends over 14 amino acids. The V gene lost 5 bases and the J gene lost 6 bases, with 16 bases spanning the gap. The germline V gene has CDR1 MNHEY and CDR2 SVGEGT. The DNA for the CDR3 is TGTGCCAGCAGTGCGGGGGGGACGCCTTCTGAAGCTTTCTTT. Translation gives CASSAGGTPSEAFF.

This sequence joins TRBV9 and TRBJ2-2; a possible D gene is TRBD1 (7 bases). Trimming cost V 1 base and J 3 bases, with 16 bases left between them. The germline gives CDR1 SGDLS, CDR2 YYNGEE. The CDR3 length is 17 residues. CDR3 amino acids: CASSVPPTGRYTGELFF. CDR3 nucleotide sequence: TGTGCCAGCAGCGTACCTCCGACAGGGAGGTACACCGGGGAGCTGTTTTTT.

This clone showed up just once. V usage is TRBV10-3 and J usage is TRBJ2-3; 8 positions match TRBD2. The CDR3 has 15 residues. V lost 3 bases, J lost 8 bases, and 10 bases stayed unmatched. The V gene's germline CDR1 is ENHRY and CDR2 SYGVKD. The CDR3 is CAISDTREGQGTQYF. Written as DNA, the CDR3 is TGTGCCATCAGTGACACTCGGGAGGGGCAGGGTACGCAGTATTTT.

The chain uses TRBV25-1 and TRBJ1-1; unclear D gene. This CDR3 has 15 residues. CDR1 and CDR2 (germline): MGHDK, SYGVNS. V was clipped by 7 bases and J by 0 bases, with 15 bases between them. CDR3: CASTRGNGMNTEAFF. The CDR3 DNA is TGTGCCAGCACCCGAGGGAACGGCATGAACACTGAAGCTTTCTTT.

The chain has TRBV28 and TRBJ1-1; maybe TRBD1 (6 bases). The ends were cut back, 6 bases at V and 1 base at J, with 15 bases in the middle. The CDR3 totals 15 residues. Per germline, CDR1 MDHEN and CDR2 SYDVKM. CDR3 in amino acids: CASRPWDIRNTEAFF. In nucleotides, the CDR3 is TGTGCCAGCAGACCATGGGACATTAGGAACACTGAAGCTTTCTTT.

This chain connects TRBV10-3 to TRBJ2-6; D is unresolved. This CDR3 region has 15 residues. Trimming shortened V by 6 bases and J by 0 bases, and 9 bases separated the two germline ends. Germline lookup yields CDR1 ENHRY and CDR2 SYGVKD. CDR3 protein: CAISPAGSGANVLTF. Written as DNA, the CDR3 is TGTGCCATCAGCCCCGCCGGCTCTGGGGCCAACGTCCTGACTTTC.

CDR3 amino acids: CASKGQGSQPQHF. As DNA, the CDR3 is TGTGCCAGCAAGGGGCAGGGGAGTCAGCCCCAGCATTTT. The chain is built from TRBV6-5 and TRBJ1-5, with D maybe TRBD1 (6 bases). Germline V gene lookup returns CDR1 MNHEY and CDR2 SVGAGI. This CDR3 is 13 amino acids long. The germline V and J ends were trimmed by 7 bases and 6 bases, with 13 bases remaining between them.

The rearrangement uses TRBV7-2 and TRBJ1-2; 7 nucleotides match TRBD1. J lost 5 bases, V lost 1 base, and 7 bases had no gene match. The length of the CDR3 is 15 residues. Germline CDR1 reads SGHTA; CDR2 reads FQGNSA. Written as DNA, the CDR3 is TGTGCCAGCAGCTTAGACAGGGGAAGATCTTATGGCTACACCTTC. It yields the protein CASSLDRGRSYGYTF.

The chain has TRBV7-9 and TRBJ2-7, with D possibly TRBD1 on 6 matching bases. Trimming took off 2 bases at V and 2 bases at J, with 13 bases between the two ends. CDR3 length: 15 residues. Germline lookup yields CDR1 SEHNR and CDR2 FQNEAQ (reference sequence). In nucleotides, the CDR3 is TGTGCCAGCAGCTTAAGCGGACAGCTTACCTACGAGCAGTACTTC. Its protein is CASSLSGQLTYEQYF.

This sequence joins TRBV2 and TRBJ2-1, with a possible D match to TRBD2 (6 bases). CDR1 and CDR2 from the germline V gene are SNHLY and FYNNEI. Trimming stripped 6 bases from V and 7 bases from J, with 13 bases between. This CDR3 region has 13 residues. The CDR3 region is CASSSGRGNEQFF. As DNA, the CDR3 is TGTGCCAGCAGCTCCGGGCGGGGTAATGAGCAGTTCTTC. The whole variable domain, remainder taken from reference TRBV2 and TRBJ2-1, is EPEVTQTPSHQVTQMGQEVILRCVPISNHLYFYWYRQILGQKVEFLVSFYNNEISEKSEIFDDQFSVERPDGSNFTLKIRSTKLEDSAMYFCASSSGRGNEQFFGPGTRLTVL.

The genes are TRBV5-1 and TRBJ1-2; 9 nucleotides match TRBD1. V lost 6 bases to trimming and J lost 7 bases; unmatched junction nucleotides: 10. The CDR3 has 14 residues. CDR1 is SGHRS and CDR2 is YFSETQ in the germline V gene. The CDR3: CASKQTGGLGGYTF. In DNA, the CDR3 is TGCGCCAGCAAGCAAACAGGGGGCTTGGGTGGCTACACCTTC.

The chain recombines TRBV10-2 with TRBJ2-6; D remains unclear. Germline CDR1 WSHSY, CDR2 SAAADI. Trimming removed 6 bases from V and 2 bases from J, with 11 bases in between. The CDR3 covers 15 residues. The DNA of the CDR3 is TGCGCCAGCAGCCGCGTCCCCACTGGGGCCAACGTCCTGACTTTC. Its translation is CASSRVPTGANVLTF.

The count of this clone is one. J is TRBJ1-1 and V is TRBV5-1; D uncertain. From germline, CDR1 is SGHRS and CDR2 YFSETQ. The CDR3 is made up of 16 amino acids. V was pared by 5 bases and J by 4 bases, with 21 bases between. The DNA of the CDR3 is TGCGCCAGCAGTCCGAAGTTGTTACAATCTCCCACTGAAGCTTTCTTT. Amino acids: CASSPKLLQSPTEAFF.